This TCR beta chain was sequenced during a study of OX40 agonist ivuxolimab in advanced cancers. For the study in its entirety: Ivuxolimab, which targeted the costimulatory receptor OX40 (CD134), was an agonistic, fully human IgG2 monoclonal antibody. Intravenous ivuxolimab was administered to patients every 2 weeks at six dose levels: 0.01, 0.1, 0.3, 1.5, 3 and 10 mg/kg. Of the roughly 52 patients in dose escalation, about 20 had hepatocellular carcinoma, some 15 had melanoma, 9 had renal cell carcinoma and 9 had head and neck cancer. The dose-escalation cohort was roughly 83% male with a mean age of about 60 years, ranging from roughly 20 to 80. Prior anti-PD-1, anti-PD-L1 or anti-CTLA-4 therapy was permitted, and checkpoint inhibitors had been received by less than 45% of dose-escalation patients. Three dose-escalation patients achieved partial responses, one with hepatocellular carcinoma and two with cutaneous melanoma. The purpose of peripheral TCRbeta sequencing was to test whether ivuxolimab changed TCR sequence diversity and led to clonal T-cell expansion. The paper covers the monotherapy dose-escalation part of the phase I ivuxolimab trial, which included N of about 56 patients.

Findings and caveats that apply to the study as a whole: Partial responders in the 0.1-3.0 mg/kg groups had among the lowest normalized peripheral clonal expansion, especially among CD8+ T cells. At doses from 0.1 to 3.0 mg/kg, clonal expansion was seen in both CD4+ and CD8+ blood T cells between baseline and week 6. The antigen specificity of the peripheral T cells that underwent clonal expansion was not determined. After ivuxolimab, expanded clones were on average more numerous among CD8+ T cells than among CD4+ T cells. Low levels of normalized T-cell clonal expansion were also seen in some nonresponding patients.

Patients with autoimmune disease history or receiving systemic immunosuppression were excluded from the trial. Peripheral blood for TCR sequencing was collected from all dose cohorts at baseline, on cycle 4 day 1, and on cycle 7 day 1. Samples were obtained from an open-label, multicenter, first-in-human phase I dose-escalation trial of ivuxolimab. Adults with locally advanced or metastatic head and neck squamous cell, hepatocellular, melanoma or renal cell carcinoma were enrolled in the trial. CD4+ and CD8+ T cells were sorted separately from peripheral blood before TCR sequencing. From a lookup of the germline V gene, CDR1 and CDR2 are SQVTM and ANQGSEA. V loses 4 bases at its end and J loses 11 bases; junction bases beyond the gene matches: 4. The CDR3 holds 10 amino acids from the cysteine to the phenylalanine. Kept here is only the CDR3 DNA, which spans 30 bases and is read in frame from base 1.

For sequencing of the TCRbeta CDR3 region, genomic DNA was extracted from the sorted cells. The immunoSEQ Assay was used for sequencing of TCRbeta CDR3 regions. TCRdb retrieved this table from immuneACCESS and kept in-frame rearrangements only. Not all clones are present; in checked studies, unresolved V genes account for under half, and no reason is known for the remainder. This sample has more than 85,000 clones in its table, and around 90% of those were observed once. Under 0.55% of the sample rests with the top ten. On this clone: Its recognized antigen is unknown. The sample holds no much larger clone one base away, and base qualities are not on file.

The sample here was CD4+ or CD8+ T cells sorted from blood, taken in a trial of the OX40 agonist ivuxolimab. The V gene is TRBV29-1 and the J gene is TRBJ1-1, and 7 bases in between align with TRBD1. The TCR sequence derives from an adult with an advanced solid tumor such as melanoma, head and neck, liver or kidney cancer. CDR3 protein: CSVGQGGAFF. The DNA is TGCAGCGTTGGACAGGGTGGCGCTTTCTTT.